The 18 T cell receptor beta chains below were found in one sample sequenced in a study of beta chain features in type 1 diabetes. Study results and caveats: There was a moderate but significant shortening of TCRB CDR3s in all four CD4+ subsets of Type 1 diabetes patients.

Of the isolated RNA, all was reverse transcribed, and so the sequenced material was expressed TCRB transcripts. Clones were read by immunoSEQ multiplex PCR, and TCRdb kept only the in-frame ones, dropping some. The sample shows 600,000 to 700,000 clones, approximately 13% of them seen only once. Antigen specificity for these receptors is unknown. The sequenced material came from naive CD4+ T cells from blood. These receptors were collected from a man aged 30 to 45 with type 1 diabetes.

The table lists this clone with a few counts. The chain carries TRBV2 and TRBJ1-1, with no clear D. Trimming stripped 4 bases from V and 4 bases from J, with 13 bases between. The CDR3 is 14 amino acids. Germline V gene data show CDR1 as SNHLY and CDR2 as FYNNEI. The CDR3, as DNA: TGTGCCAGCAGTGTTAGGGAGGAGGGCACTGAAGCTTTCTTT. It is translated as CASSVREEGTEAFF. The entire variable domain, with the rest obtained from reference TRBV2 and TRBJ1-1, is as follows: EPEVTQTPSHQVTQMGQEVILRCVPISNHLYFYWYRQILGQKVEFLVSFYNNEISEKSEIFDDQFSVERPDGSNFTLKIRSTKLEDSAMYFCASSVREEGTEAFFGQGTRLTVV.

The V and J genes are TRBV2 and TRBJ1-2, with 8 bases matching TRBD1. Germline V gene lookup returns CDR1 SNHLY and CDR2 FYNNEI. This CDR3 region has 14 residues. V trimming: 11 bases; J trimming: 2 bases; junction bases outside the gene matches: 10. The CDR3 DNA follows: TGTGCCTTACGGACAGGGAGAGAAAACTATGGCTACACCTTC. It translates to CALRTGRENYGYTF.

This chain connects TRBV14 to TRBJ1-4; 10 nucleotides match TRBD1. The CDR3 consists of 16 residues. The germline CDR1 and CDR2 sequences are SGHDN and FVKESK. After removal of 3 bases from V and 8 bases from J, the junction contained 9 bases not matched to a gene. Here the CDR3 DNA reads TGTGCCAGCAGCCATTTGACAGGGGGCAACGAGGAAAAACTGTTTTTT. It translates to CASSHLTGGNEEKLFF.

A few counts support this clone. Other DNA sequences of this sample code for an identical CDR3. This chain joins TRBV7-2 and TRBJ2-3, with D possibly matching TRBD2 (5 bases). Trimming left V 0 bases short and J 2 bases short, with 6 bases between. CDR1 SGHTA and CDR2 FQGNSA come from the germline V gene. This CDR3 contains 14 residues. The CDR3 sequence: CASSLAGATDTQYF. DNA for the CDR3: TGTGCCAGCAGCTTAGCGGGAGCCACAGATACGCAGTATTTT. The full variable domain, completed using reference TRBV7-2 and TRBJ2-3, is GAGVSQSPSNKVTEKGKDVELRCDPISGHTALYWYRQSLGQGLEFLIYFQGNSAPDKSGLPSDRFSAERTGGSVSTLTIQRTQQEDSAVYLCASSLAGATDTQYFGPGTRLTVL.

The chain employs TRBV6-1 and TRBJ2-5; possible D gene TRBD1, 5 bases. The V and J ends lost 1 base and 3 bases respectively, with 6 bases between them. Germline lookup yields CDR1 MNHNS and CDR2 SASEGT. The CDR3 extends over 13 amino acids. CDR3 bases: TGTGCCAGCAGTGAAGTAGGGGAAGAGACCCAGTACTTC. It codes for CASSEVGEETQYF.

This sequence joins TRBV2 and TRBJ1-1; D is possibly TRBD1 (5 bases). There are 12 residues in the CDR3. Germline CDR1 SNHLY, CDR2 FYNNEI. Trimming took 4 bases from V and 11 from J, leaving 14 bases between them. This chain's CDR3 is CASSVGGRGAFF. The CDR3 DNA reads as TGTGCCAGCAGTGTCGGCGGGCGGGGGGCTTTCTTT.

The chain joins TRBV6-4 to TRBJ1-6, with D hard to call. The CDR3 is made up of 14 amino acids. Germline CDR1 and CDR2: MRHNA and SNTAGT. V lost 6 bases, J lost 2 bases, and 8 bases lay in between. The CDR3 nucleotides read TGTGCCAGCAGCCGGGATACCTATAATTCACCCCTCCACTTT. Its protein is CASSRDTYNSPLHF.

The chain recombines TRBV5-1 with TRBJ2-2; 10 positions agree with TRBD2. Germline values: CDR1 SGHRS, CDR2 YFSETQ. This CDR3 has 17 residues. Trimming removed 0 bases from V and 2 bases from J; junction bases left unmatched: 4. The CDR3 DNA is TGCGCCAGCAGCTTGGCTCTAGCGGGGGACAACACCGGGGAGCTGTTTTTT. It is translated as CASSLALAGDNTGELFF.

This rearrangement joins TRBV30 to TRBJ2-3; D call uncertain. The length of the CDR3 is 12 residues. Looked up from germline, CDR1 is GTSNPN and CDR2 is SVGIG (reference sequence). V was trimmed by 0 bases and J by 5 bases, leaving 6 bases between them. The CDR3 DNA reads as TGTGCCTGGAGTGTCACCCGAGATACGCAGTATTTT. Amino acids: CAWSVTRDTQYF.

This clone was picked up a small number of times. The chain is built from TRBV28 and TRBJ1-4; D not resolved. The CDR3 spans 12 residues. V dropped 5 bases and J dropped 7 bases, with 8 bases sitting between them. The germline V gene has CDR1 MDHEN and CDR2 SYDVKM. CDR3 in DNA: TGTGCCAGCAGTGATCTTTTTGAAAAACTGTTTTTT. This translates into CASSDLFEKLFF.

This chain links TRBV7-9 with TRBJ2-1; D is undetermined. Per germline, CDR1 SEHNR and CDR2 FQNEAQ (reference sequence). Deletions cut 1 base from V and 0 bases from J, with 4 bases between. The CDR3 is made up of 14 amino acids. CDR3 protein: CASSLDRSYNEQFF. CDR3 coding DNA: TGTGCCAGCAGCTTAGACCGCTCCTACAATGAGCAGTTCTTC.

The rearrangement uses TRBV7-2 and TRBJ2-2; D is ambiguous. CDR3 length: 14 residues. The V gene lost 4 bases and the J gene lost 9 bases, with 15 bases spanning the gap. From germline, CDR1 is SGHTA and CDR2 FQGNSA. The CDR3 spells CASSSNEAGRELFF. CDR3 DNA: TGTGCCAGCAGCTCAAACGAGGCCGGCCGGGAGCTGTTTTTT.

CDR3 coding DNA: TGCAGCGTTCTAGTCCGACAGGGCCCCTATGGCTACACCTTC. Encoded protein: CSVLVRQGPYGYTF. The chain carries TRBV29-1 and TRBJ1-2; TRBD1 aligns across 7 bases. The CDR3 totals 14 residues. CDR1 and CDR2 (germline): SQVTM, ANQGSEA. V dropped 5 bases and J dropped 4; count of bases not matched to a gene: 10. The full variable domain, its missing parts supplied by reference TRBV29-1 and TRBJ1-2, is SAVISQKPSRDICQRGTSLTIQCQVDSQVTMMFWYRQQPGQSLTLIATANQGSEATYESGFVIDKFPISRPNLTFSTLTVSNMSPEDSSIYLCSVLVRQGPYGYTFGSGTRLTVV.

V is TRBV6-6 and J is TRBJ2-7, with 8 bases lining up with TRBD2. Per the germline V gene, CDR1 is MNHNY and CDR2 is SVGAGI (reference sequence). The CDR3 is made up of 14 amino acids. The ends lost 7 bases at V and 2 bases at J; junction bases unmatched: 7. The CDR3 reads CASNGRVQAYEQYF. The CDR3 DNA sequence: TGTGCCAGCAACGGGAGGGTGCAAGCCTACGAGCAGTACTTC.

The V and J genes are TRBV6-5 and TRBJ2-3, with TRBD1 matching over 9 bases. CDR3 size: 15 residues. The germline gives CDR1 MNHEY, CDR2 SVGAGI. The ends lost 5 bases at V and 4 bases at J; junction bases unmatched: 7. The CDR3 reads CASSQGQGVPDTQYF. The CDR3 DNA follows: TGTGCCAGCAGTCAGGGACAGGGCGTTCCAGATACGCAGTATTTT.

The chain carries TRBV6-5 and TRBJ1-4; the match to TRBD1 covers 10 bases. The CDR3 is 14 amino acids. Germline loops: CDR1 MNHEY, CDR2 SVGAGI. J gave up 6 bases and V 6 bases, and 4 bases lay outside the gene matches. For the CDR3, the DNA is TGTGCCAGCAGGCGACAGGGGGCGGATGAAAAACTGTTTTTT. Its translation is CASRRQGADEKLFF.

A few counts support this clone. This chain uses TRBV18 with TRBJ2-4; D may be TRBD1 (5 bases). The germline V gene has CDR1 KGHSH and CDR2 LQKENI. The CDR3 is 14 amino acids. The V and J ends lost 3 bases and 5 bases respectively, with 11 bases between them. The CDR3 spells CASSPGPFENIQYF. DNA of the CDR3: TGTGCCAGCTCACCGGGGCCTTTCGAAAACATTCAGTACTTC.

This chain connects TRBV18 to TRBJ1-1; unclear D gene. Germline-derived CDR1 and CDR2 are KGHSH and LQKENI. This CDR3 has 15 amino acids. V was clipped by 3 bases and J by 1 base, with 12 bases between them. The CDR3 loop reads CASSPLEGANTEAFF. The CDR3 nucleotides read TGTGCCAGCTCACCGCTCGAGGGAGCGAACACTGAAGCTTTCTTT.